This T cell receptor (beta chain) derives from a study of T cells in Graves' hyperthyroidism and ophthalmopathy. Uncontrolled infection, other autoimmune disease, pregnancy or lactation led to exclusion. From RNA transcripts, TCR beta CDR3 regions were amplified. Initially, a first-round RT-PCR of the TCR CDR3 employed the HTBI primer set. A single record per CDR3 protein comes from TCRdb applying MiXCR to the multiplex PCR reads. Seen here are over 550,000 distinct CDR3 sequences, roughly 17% observed once, and the top ten hold 15% to 20%. The CDR3 is 14 amino acids. Germline lookup yields CDR1 SGHAT and CDR2 FQNNGV. Trimming took 3 bases from V and 8 from J, leaving 15 bases between them. Notes on this clonotype: A single base separates this from a much larger clone, so it may be a read error.

Sequencing was done on a sample of blood. V usage is TRBV11-2 and J usage is TRBJ2-3, with D perhaps being TRBD1 or TRBD2 (6 bases each). The sequence was collected from a young woman with Graves' hyperthyroidism. The chain's CDR3 is CASSFGRGQGTQYF. The CDR3 bases are TGTGCCAGCAGCTTCGGACGGGGGCAAGGTACGCAGTATTTT.